This TCR beta chain was documented in a study of cytomegalovirus exposure and HLA in healthy donors. Study conclusions and caveats: Per published reports, the classifier diagnosed cytomegalovirus status with high specificity and sensitivity.

Healthy bone marrow donors made up the donors. The PCR had 60 Vbeta and 13 Jbeta primers. This table comes from immunoSEQ multiplex PCR, and its TCRdb copy is limited to in-frame clones, with some not included. The repertoire holds under 200,000 clones, with 80% to 90% as singletons. There are 13 residues in the CDR3. V lost 8 bases to trimming and J lost 5 bases, with 13 bases between them. CDR1 is MGHRA, CDR2 YSYEKL, per germline. In regard to this clone: What it binds is unknown.

This clonotype was sampled from a woman aged 18-30 years in good health and CMV-seronegative. The V call is TRBV4-1, the J call TRBJ2-1; maybe TRBD2 (6 bases). Specimen: PBMCs. CDR3 region: CASLADGHNEQFF. CDR3 coding DNA: TGCGCCAGCTTAGCGGACGGCCACAATGAGCAGTTCTTC.